This TCR beta chain was retrieved from a study of T-cell reconstitution after alpha-beta-depleted transplantation in children. Preparation of the TCRbeta library used unique molecular identifiers. TCRdb re-analysed the PCR reads in MiXCR, keeping a single row per CDR3 protein. The sample records 170,000 or so distinct CDR3 sequences, roughly 7.5% being singletons. This TCR came from a human donor who donated a stem cell graft to a child with Wiskott-Aldrich syndrome. Sequencing used PBMCs from the stem cell graft donor, obtained from the stem cell graft.

The CDR3 coding sequence is TGTGCCAGCTCACCACTCGATCCAGGACTAGCGGGATTGGAGACCCAGTACTTC. It translates to CASSPLDPGLAGLETQYF. The J gene is TRBJ2-5, the V gene TRBV18, with 12 bases aligning to TRBD2. V gave up 1 base and J gave up 5 bases; unmatched junction bases: 11. CDR1 is KGHSH and CDR2 is LQKENI in the germline V gene. This CDR3 is 18 amino acids long. The complete variable domain, with remaining parts taken from reference TRBV18 and TRBJ2-5, reads NAGVMQNPRHLVRRRGQEARLRCSPMKGHSHVYWYRQLPEEGLKFMVYLQKENIIDESGMPKERFSAEFPKEGPSILRIQQVVRGDSAAYFCASSPLDPGLAGLETQYFGPGTRLLVL.